One and the same sample provided the 16 T cell receptor beta chains below, sequenced in a study of cytotoxic CD8 clonotypes in ibrutinib-treated CLL. Here immunoSEQ multiplex PCR was the method, and the copy in TCRdb shows in-frame clones only, minus some. The sample carries over 95,000 clones, 58% recorded once. Sequencing was performed on PBMCs, taken after 24 months of ibrutinib treatment. The receptor source for this set is a human donor with chronic lymphocytic leukemia.

This clone was counted between two and nine times. The chain uses TRBV19 and TRBJ1-5; D not resolved. Per germline, CDR1 LNHDA and CDR2 SQIVND (reference sequence). Between the trimmed V and J ends, which lost 2 bases and 7 bases, there was a span of 6 bases. The CDR3 has 12 amino acids. The CDR3 protein is CASSIPWQPQHF. The CDR3 DNA reads as TGTGCCAGTAGTATACCGTGGCAGCCCCAGCATTTT.

This clone was observed a single time. The J gene is TRBJ1-1, the V gene TRBV7-9, with 8 positions matching TRBD1. The CDR3 sequence is 14 residues long. Losses at the gene ends were 5 bases for V and 6 bases for J; bases not matched to a gene: 8. Germline-derived CDR1 and CDR2 are SEHNR and FQNEAQ (reference sequence). The CDR3 sequence is CASSTTGDGSEAFF. In DNA form, the CDR3 reads TGTGCCAGCAGCACGACAGGGGACGGCTCTGAAGCTTTCTTT.

This clone was seen a handful of times. CDR3 protein: CASSLSREDTQYF. CDR3 nucleotide sequence: TGCGCCAGCAGCCTTTCTAGGGAAGATACGCAGTATTTT. The chain has TRBV4-1 and TRBJ2-3; unclear D gene. V was clipped by 4 bases and J by 5 bases, with 10 bases between them. The CDR3 sequence is 13 residues long. CDR1 and CDR2 from the germline V gene are MGHRA and YSYEKL.

The J gene is TRBJ2-7, the V gene TRBV7-2; D may be TRBD1 (6 bases). The CDR3 runs 16 residues. Trimming removed 5 bases from V and 1 base from J, with 18 bases in between. Germline V gene sequence: CDR1 SGHTA, CDR2 FQGNSA. Here the CDR3 reads CASSARTASFSYEQYF. The CDR3 coding sequence is TGTGCCAGCAGCGCCCGGACAGCTTCATTTTCCTACGAGCAGTACTTC.

The chain couples TRBV14 to TRBJ2-5, with TRBD1 matching 8 bases. With V trimmed by 5 bases and J by 2 bases, 7 bases remained unmatched. Looked up from germline, CDR1 is SGHDN and CDR2 is FVKESK. The CDR3 spans 15 residues. CDR3 DNA sequence: TGTGCCAGCAGCACCCGGACAGGGTGGCAAGAGACCCAGTACTTC. Translating it yields CASSTRTGWQETQYF.

The chain is built from TRBV11-3 and TRBJ1-1; the D is unclear. Between the trimmed V and J ends, which lost 4 bases and 2 bases, there was a span of 5 bases. Germline loops: CDR1 SGHNT, CDR2 YENEEA. The CDR3 has 12 amino acids. The CDR3, as DNA: TGTGCCAGCAGCTCCGAAAACACTGAAGCTTTCTTT. Amino acid sequence: CASSSENTEAFF.

This chain uses TRBV2 with TRBJ2-3, with D tentatively TRBD2 (6 bases). Deletions cut 6 bases from V and 1 base from J, with 14 bases between. The CDR3 loop spans 15 amino acids. Germline CDR1 SNHLY, CDR2 FYNNEI. This CDR3 reads CASRQEGGGTDTQYF. The CDR3, as DNA: TGTGCCAGCAGACAGGAAGGCGGGGGCACAGATACGCAGTATTTT. The complete variable domain, with remaining parts taken from reference TRBV2 and TRBJ2-3, reads EPEVTQTPSHQVTQMGQEVILRCVPISNHLYFYWYRQILGQKVEFLVSFYNNEISEKSEIFDDQFSVERPDGSNFTLKIRSTKLEDSAMYFCASRQEGGGTDTQYFGPGTRLTVL.

The chain uses TRBV27 and TRBJ2-7; D possibly corresponds to TRBD1 (5 bases). V shed 5 bases and J shed 6 bases, with 14 bases lying between them. Per germline, CDR1 MNHEY and CDR2 SMNVEV (reference sequence). This CDR3 region has 13 residues. The CDR3 DNA reads TGTGCCAGCAGTGGGGCTATTTTGCGCGAGCAGTACTTC. Protein sequence: CASSGAILREQYF.

V is TRBV4-1 and J is TRBJ2-7, with 7 bases identical to TRBD1. After removal of 4 bases from V and 4 bases from J, the junction contained 10 bases not matched to a gene. The CDR3 contains 15 residues. Germline CDR1 reads MGHRA; CDR2 reads YSYEKL. The CDR3 loop reads CASSRSSGGSYEQYF. CDR3 DNA sequence: TGCGCCAGCAGCCGGTCATCAGGGGGTTCATACGAGCAGTACTTC.

This chain's CDR3 is CASSTGTPYNEQFF. CDR3 sequence (DNA): TGTGCCAGTAGTACCGGGACACCTTACAATGAGCAGTTCTTC. The V gene is TRBV19, the J gene TRBJ2-1, with a tentative D call TRBD1 (6 bases). V was clipped by 4 bases and J by 4 bases, with 11 bases between them. The CDR3 sequence is 14 residues long. CDR1 is LNHDA, CDR2 SQIVND, per germline (reference sequence). Full variable domain (outside the CDR3, taken from reference TRBV19 and TRBJ2-1): DGGITQSPKYLFRKEGQNVTLSCEQNLNHDAMYWYRQDPGQGLRLIYYSQIVNDFQKGDIAEGYSVSREKKESFPLTVTSAQKNPTAFYLCASSTGTPYNEQFFGPGTRLTVL.

V gene TRBV5-1 combines with J gene TRBJ2-3, with D hard to call. V lost 5 bases to trimming and J lost 2 bases, with 6 bases between them. Germline V gives CDR1 SGHRS, CDR2 YFSETQ. The CDR3 runs 12 residues. The CDR3 loop reads CASSDTTDTQYF. CDR3 sequence (DNA): TGCGCCAGCAGTGACACCACAGATACGCAGTATTTT.

The chain carries TRBV30 and TRBJ2-2; no clear D gene. CDR1 and CDR2 from the germline V gene are GTSNPN and SVGIG (reference sequence). The ends were cut back, 3 bases at V and 3 bases at J, with 8 bases in the middle. The CDR3 has 13 residues. This chain's CDR3 is CAWRTGHTGELFF. Written as DNA, the CDR3 is TGTGCCTGGAGGACGGGTCACACCGGGGAGCTGTTTTTT. The full variable domain, with the rest looked up from reference TRBV30 and TRBJ2-2, is SQTIHQWPATLVQPVGSPLSLECTVEGTSNPNLYWYRQAAGRGLQLLFYSVGIGQISSEVPQNLSASRPQDRQFILSSKKLLLSDSGFYLCAWRTGHTGELFFGEGSRLTVL.

This clone was detected ten times or more. The chain has TRBV5-1 and TRBJ1-3; D remains ambiguous. This CDR3 is 15 amino acids long. Germline V lookup: CDR1 SGHRS, CDR2 YFSETQ. Deletions cut 0 bases from V and 2 bases from J, with 9 bases between. Written as DNA, the CDR3 is TGCGCCAGCAGCTTGGAGAGGGTGGCTGGAAACACCATATATTTT. Its protein is CASSLERVAGNTIYF. The full variable domain, in which reference TRBV5-1 and TRBJ1-3 provide the parts outside the CDR3, is KAGVTQTPRYLIKTRGQQVTLSCSPISGHRSVSWYQQTPGQGLQFLFEYFSETQRNKGNFPGRFSGRQFSNSRSEMNVSTLELGDSALYLCASSLERVAGNTIYFGEGSWLTVV.

This sequence joins TRBV6-5 and TRBJ1-2; D gene uncertain. Germline values: CDR1 MNHEY, CDR2 SVGAGI. This CDR3 is built from 12 residues. V was pared by 5 bases and J by 0 bases, with 4 bases between. CDR3 DNA sequence: TGTGCCAGCAGTGGCGCTAACTATGGCTACACCTTC. Translating it yields CASSGANYGYTF.

In this sample, this clone turned up once. This rearrangement joins TRBV29-1 to TRBJ2-3; D is perhaps TRBD1 or TRBD2 (5 bases each). The CDR3 length is 15 residues. The germline V and J ends were trimmed by 5 bases and 3 bases, with 18 bases remaining between them. Germline CDR1 reads SQVTM; CDR2 reads ANQGSEA. CDR3 amino acids: CSVTRRGAVTDTQYF. CDR3 sequence (DNA): TGCAGCGTTACCCGCCGAGGGGCAGTTACAGATACGCAGTATTTT.

This chain uses TRBV6-6 with TRBJ2-5; 8 bases agree with TRBD1. Germline lookup yields CDR1 MNHNY and CDR2 SVGAGI (reference sequence). The CDR3 covers 14 residues. V lost 7 bases and J lost 5; bases outside the gene matches: 9. CDR3 DNA sequence: TGTGCCAGCACCGAGACAGGGGTTAAGGAGACCCAGTACTTC. Translation gives CASTETGVKETQYF.